These 24 T cell receptor beta chains came from one sample sequenced in a study of T-cell memory formation after mild COVID-19. TCRdb called the 5' RACE reads again in MiXCR, with one record for every CDR3 protein. There are 100,000 to 150,000 distinct CDR3 sequences in the sample; more than 15% occur only once, and roughly 5.3% lies in the top ten. Sequencing was performed on PBMCs or a T cell subset sorted from them (not recorded which). All receptors derive from a man between 18 and 35 years old who had mild COVID-19 (a few samples of this study predate the infection). Cell type and time point are not known.

This clonotype was detected many times. The chain carries TRBV6-2 or TRBV6-3 and TRBJ2-3; D remains unclear. Germline lookup yields CDR1 MNHEY and CDR2 SVGEGT. V lost 0 bases, J lost 3 bases, and 10 bases lay in between. The CDR3 loop spans 15 amino acids. The CDR3 sequence: CASSYSEESTDTQYF. DNA for the CDR3: TGTGCCAGCAGTTACTCCGAGGAGTCGACAGATACGCAGTATTTT.

The chain employs TRBV4-3 and TRBJ2-2; a possible D gene is TRBD2 (6 bases). This CDR3 is built from 14 residues. V lost 3 bases and J lost 3, with 8 bases in between. Germline assignment: CDR1 LGHNA and CDR2 YSLEER. DNA for the CDR3: TGCGCCAGCAGCCACGGGGGTGACACCGGGGAGCTGTTTTTT. Residues: CASSHGGDTGELFF.

The genes are TRBV28 and TRBJ2-7; no clear D. From germline, CDR1 is MDHEN and CDR2 SYDVKM. The CDR3 is 14 residues long. The germline V and J ends were trimmed by 9 bases and 2 bases, with 17 bases remaining between them. CDR3 DNA sequence: TGTGCCAGTACATCCCCCCAGCGAACCTACGAGCAGTACGTC. This encodes CASTSPQRTYEQYV.

This clonotype came up a few times. In nucleotides, the CDR3 is TGCGCCAGCAGCTTCAGGGGAACTAACACCGGGGAGCTGTTTTTT. This translates into CASSFRGTNTGELFF. The V call is TRBV5-1, the J call TRBJ2-2; possibly TRBD1 for D (6 bases). The ends were cut back, 2 bases at V and 2 bases at J, with 10 bases in the middle. Per germline, CDR1 SGHRS and CDR2 YFSETQ. CDR3 length: 15 amino acids. Using reference TRBV5-1 and TRBJ2-2 for the parts outside the CDR3, the full variable domain is KAGVTQTPRYLIKTRGQQVTLSCSPISGHRSVSWYQQTPGQGLQFLFEYFSETQRNKGNFPGRFSGRQFSNSRSEMNVSTLELGDSALYLCASSFRGTNTGELFFGEGSRLTVL.

The chain joins TRBV4-1 to TRBJ1-1, with TRBD1 as a possible D gene (5 bases). CDR1 MGHRA and CDR2 YSYEKL come from the germline V gene. The CDR3 covers 14 residues. The V gene lost 3 bases and the J gene lost 5 bases, with 13 bases spanning the gap. The CDR3 DNA sequence: TGCGCCAGCAGCCATTTGGGGGTAGGAACTGAAGCTTTCTTT. It specifies CASSHLGVGTEAFF.

This clonotype showed up just a few times. The chain employs TRBV24-1 and TRBJ1-4; D is ambiguous. V lost 3 bases, J lost 3 bases, and 10 bases lay in between. This CDR3 has 15 residues. Germline loops: CDR1 KGHDR, CDR2 SFDVKD. CDR3 coding DNA: TGTGCCACCAGTGATACGAGGGATTCTAATGAAAAACTGTTTTTT. Translating gives CATSDTRDSNEKLFF.

This clonotype occurred a few times. The gene calls are TRBV7-3 and TRBJ1-6; D unclear. Germline loops: CDR1 SGHTA, CDR2 FQGTGA. The CDR3 consists of 13 residues. Deletions cut 4 bases from V and 10 bases from J, with 11 bases between. The CDR3 DNA sequence: TGTGCCAGCAGCTCAGAAAGTATCTCACCCCTCCACTTT. This codes for CASSSESISPLHF.

In this sample, this clonotype turned up a few times. The chain has TRBV9 and TRBJ2-5, with unresolved D. The CDR3 totals 13 residues. V dropped 2 bases and J dropped 1 base, with 6 bases sitting between them. Germline V CDR1 and CDR2: SGDLS, YYNGEE. This chain's CDR3 is CASSVRFQETQYF. The DNA of the CDR3 is TGTGCCAGCAGCGTGAGGTTCCAAGAGACCCAGTACTTC.

J is TRBJ2-1 and V is TRBV20-1; maybe TRBD1 (5 bases). The CDR3 contains 16 residues. With 0 bases removed from V and 3 bases from J, the gap between germline ends came to 15 bases. CDR1 DFQATT and CDR2 SNEGSKA come from the germline V gene (reference sequence). The DNA for the CDR3 is TGCAGTGCTAGAGAAGGTGGGGCCCCTTTCTACAATGAGCAGTTCTTC. Amino acid sequence: CSAREGGAPFYNEQFF.

Only a few counts were recorded for this clonotype. The rearrangement links TRBV12-3 or TRBV12-4 to TRBJ2-1, with 8 positions matching TRBD1. J gave up 3 bases and V 6 bases, and 13 bases lay outside the gene matches. The CDR3 runs 17 residues. The CDR3 sequence: CASSPPTGQGGYNEQFF. DNA of the CDR3: TGTGCCAGCAGCCCACCAACAGGACAGGGAGGCTACAATGAGCAGTTCTTC.

This clonotype was picked up a small number of times. The V and J genes are TRBV6-5 and TRBJ2-3; no firm D call. The ends were cut back, 4 bases at V and 8 bases at J, with 10 bases in the middle. This CDR3 comprises 12 residues. Germline-derived CDR1 and CDR2 are MNHEY and SVGAGI. CDR3 DNA: TGTGCCAGCAGTTCAGTGGAAGGTACGCAGTATTTT. Translation gives CASSSVEGTQYF.

The gene calls are TRBV7-2 and TRBJ2-3, with 7 bases identical to TRBD2. Trimming took 6 bases from V and 4 from J; bases not matched to a gene: 7. The CDR3 loop spans 14 amino acids. Germline V gene sequence: CDR1 SGHTA, CDR2 FQGNSA. The chain's CDR3 is CASRPGRGADTQYF. The CDR3 DNA reads TGTGCCAGCAGGCCCGGACGGGGGGCAGATACGCAGTATTTT.

This chain uses TRBV4-3 with TRBJ2-2; D is unresolved. The V and J ends lost 1 base and 0 bases respectively, with 9 bases between them. From germline, CDR1 is LGHNA and CDR2 YSLEER. The CDR3 is 16 residues long. This CDR3 reads CASSQGSLANTGELFF. As DNA, the CDR3 is TGCGCCAGCAGCCAAGGTTCACTGGCGAACACCGGGGAGCTGTTTTTT.

This clonotype was recorded many times. This chain connects TRBV12-3 or TRBV12-4 to TRBJ2-5, with D possibly matching TRBD1 (6 bases). The CDR3 contains 13 residues. Trimming took 7 bases from V and 3 from J, leaving 12 bases between them. The CDR3 region has the DNA TGTGCCAGCACCTCAGGGGTGGAAGAGACCCAGTACTTC. Protein sequence: CASTSGVEETQYF.

The chain uses TRBV7-7 and TRBJ2-2, with a weak D call TRBD1 (5 bases). CDR1 and CDR2 from the germline V gene are SSHAT and FNYEAQ (reference sequence). V was cut by 5 bases and J by 6 bases, with 16 bases left in between. The CDR3 consists of 15 residues. CDR3 DNA: TGTGCCAGCAGCCCGAACCTCTGGGGCGCCGGGGAGCTGTTTTTT. It specifies CASSPNLWGAGELFF.

This clonotype was seen a handful of times. The V call is TRBV20-1, the J call TRBJ2-7; D not resolved. V lost 0 bases and J lost 0, with 12 bases in between. The CDR3 totals 15 residues. The V gene's germline CDR1 is DFQATT and CDR2 SNEGSKA (reference sequence). CDR3 sequence: CSARDSMSLSYEQYV. The CDR3 DNA is TGCAGTGCTAGAGATTCGATGTCGCTCTCCTACGAGCAGTACGTC.

The V gene is TRBV11-3, the J gene TRBJ2-7; tentative D call: TRBD2 (5 bases). In germline, CDR1 is SGHNT, CDR2 YENEEA. The CDR3 loop spans 14 amino acids. Trimming stripped 5 bases from V and 7 bases from J, with 18 bases between. For the CDR3, the DNA is TGTGCCAGCAGCCCAGCGGTCGGGGTAGGGGAGCAGTACTTC. Amino acids: CASSPAVGVGEQYF.

This clonotype was detected only a few times. V and J are TRBV5-1 and TRBJ2-5; perhaps TRBD1 as D (5 bases). V shed 4 bases and J shed 5 bases, with 18 bases lying between them. The CDR3 consists of 15 residues. Germline V CDR1 and CDR2: SGHRS, YFSETQ. In DNA, the CDR3 is TGCGCCAGCAGCCGAACGCCGGACACTCAGGAGACCCAGTACTTC. This gives the protein CASSRTPDTQETQYF. Full variable domain (missing parts from reference TRBV5-1 and TRBJ2-5): KAGVTQTPRYLIKTRGQQVTLSCSPISGHRSVSWYQQTPGQGLQFLFEYFSETQRNKGNFPGRFSGRQFSNSRSEMNVSTLELGDSALYLCASSRTPDTQETQYFGPGTRLLVL.

This clonotype was counted ten times or more. The CDR3 spells CASSPGDGYTF. As DNA, the CDR3 is TGTGCCAGCTCACCAGGGGATGGCTACACCTTC. The genes are TRBV18 and TRBJ1-2; no definite D call. The CDR3 is made up of 11 amino acids. The V and J ends lost 2 bases and 6 bases respectively, with 4 bases between them. The V gene's germline CDR1 is KGHSH and CDR2 LQKENI.

At least ten counts were recorded for this clonotype. The chain recombines TRBV6-5 with TRBJ1-1; D ambiguous. The germline V and J ends were trimmed by 2 bases and 5 bases, with 12 bases remaining between them. CDR3 length: 14 residues. The germline gives CDR1 MNHEY, CDR2 SVGAGI. CDR3 region: CASSYRRPGTEAFF. CDR3 DNA: TGTGCCAGCAGTTACCGTCGGCCAGGTACTGAAGCTTTCTTT.

This clonotype was observed a handful of times. V is TRBV7-2 and J is TRBJ2-1, with 16 bases lining up with TRBD2. The V and J ends lost 3 bases and 13 bases, in that order; junction bases with no gene match: 6. CDR1 and CDR2 from the germline V gene are SGHTA and FQGNSA. CDR3 length: 15 amino acids. CDR3 nucleotides: TGTGCCAGCAGCTTCGAGGGACTAGCGGGGGGGCGTCAGTTCTTC. Translating gives CASSFEGLAGGRQFF.

The V and J genes are TRBV7-2 and TRBJ2-1; a possible D gene is TRBD2 (5 bases). This CDR3 spans 14 amino acids. V was trimmed by 2 bases and J by 6 bases, leaving 11 bases between them. Germline V gene sequence: CDR1 SGHTA, CDR2 FQGNSA. The CDR3 DNA follows: TGTGCCAGCAGCTTAAGACTAACGATCAATGAGCAGTTCTTC. Its translation: CASSLRLTINEQFF.

Of note for this clonotype: One end of the junction fails to match germline, which may point to a read error. The rearrangement uses TRBV6-5 and TRBJ2-5, with a tentative D call TRBD2 (6 bases). The germline gives CDR1 MNHEY, CDR2 SVGAGI. This CDR3 region has 12 residues. CDR3 loop: CASSILGRGLEF. The CDR3 DNA is TGTGCCAGCAGTATCCTTGGGCGGGGACTGGAATTC.

The V call is TRBV5-1, the J call TRBJ2-1; TRBD2 is a possible D gene (5 bases). The CDR3 is 15 amino acids. Between the trimmed V and J ends, which lost 0 bases and 2 bases, there was a span of 9 bases. The germline gives CDR1 SGHRS, CDR2 YFSETQ. CDR3 residues: CASSLVVEAYNEQFF. DNA for the CDR3: TGCGCCAGCAGCTTGGTTGTGGAGGCCTACAATGAGCAGTTCTTC.